The present TCR beta chain was sequenced within a study of CD8+ T cells in alopecia areata. RNA extraction was followed by reverse transcription into cDNA, which acted as the sequencing template. Here immunoSEQ multiplex PCR was the method, and the copy in TCRdb shows in-frame clones only, minus some. The sample yields 35,000 to 45,000 clones, under 65% seen once. CD4+ cells of several patients were subjected to sorting into CD25+CD127- cells. Using a FACSAria, the CD4+ and CD8+ T cells were sorted from the PBMCs. Trimming took off 6 bases at V and 1 base at J, with 15 bases between the two ends. Germline V lookup: CDR1 MNHEY, CDR2 SMNVEV (reference sequence). This CDR3 spans 16 amino acids.

The TCR was taken from a human donor with alopecia areata. This chain connects TRBV27 to TRBJ2-2; D is uncertain. Sample: CD4+ Tregs sorted from blood. The CDR3 reads CASSQPFRVNTGELFF. The CDR3 DNA sequence: TGTGCCAGCAGCCAACCCTTTAGGGTGAACACCGGGGAGCTGTTTTTT.